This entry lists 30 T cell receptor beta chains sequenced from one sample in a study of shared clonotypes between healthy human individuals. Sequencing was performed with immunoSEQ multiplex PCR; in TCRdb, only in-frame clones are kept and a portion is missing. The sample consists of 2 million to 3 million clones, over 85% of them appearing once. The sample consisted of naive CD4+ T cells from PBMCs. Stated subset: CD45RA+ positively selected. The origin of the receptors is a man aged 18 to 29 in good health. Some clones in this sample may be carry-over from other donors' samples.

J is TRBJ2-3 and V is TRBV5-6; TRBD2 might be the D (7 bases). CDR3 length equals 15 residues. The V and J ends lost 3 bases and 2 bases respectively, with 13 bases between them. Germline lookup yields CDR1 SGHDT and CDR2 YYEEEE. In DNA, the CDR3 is TGTGCCAGCAGCTGGGGGGGCGTCTACACAGATACGCAGTATTTT. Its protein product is CASSWGGVYTDTQYF.

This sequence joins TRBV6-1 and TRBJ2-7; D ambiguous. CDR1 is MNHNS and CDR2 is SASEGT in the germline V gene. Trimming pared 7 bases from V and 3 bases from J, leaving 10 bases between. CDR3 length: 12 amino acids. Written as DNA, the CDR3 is TGTGCCAGCACAGGCGGTTTCTACGAGCAGTACTTC. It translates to CASTGGFYEQYF.

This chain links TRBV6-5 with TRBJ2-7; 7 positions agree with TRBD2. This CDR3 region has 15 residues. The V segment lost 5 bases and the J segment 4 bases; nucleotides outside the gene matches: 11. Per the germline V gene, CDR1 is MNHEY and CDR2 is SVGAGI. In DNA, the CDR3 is TGTGCCAGCAGTAACCCACGCGGGGGAGGATACGAGCAGTACTTC. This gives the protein CASSNPRGGGYEQYF.

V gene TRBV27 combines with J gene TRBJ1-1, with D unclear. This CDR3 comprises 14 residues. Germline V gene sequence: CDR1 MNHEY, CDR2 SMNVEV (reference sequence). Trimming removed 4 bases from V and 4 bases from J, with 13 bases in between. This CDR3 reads CASSWLGGITEAFF. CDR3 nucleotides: TGTGCCAGCAGTTGGCTAGGAGGGATCACTGAAGCTTTCTTT.

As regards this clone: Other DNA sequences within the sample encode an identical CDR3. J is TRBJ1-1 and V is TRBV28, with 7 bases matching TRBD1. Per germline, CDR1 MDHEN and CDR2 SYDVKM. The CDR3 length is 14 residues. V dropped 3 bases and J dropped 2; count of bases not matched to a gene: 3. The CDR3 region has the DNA TGTGCCAGCAGTTTCGGGACAGTAAACACTGAAGCTTTCTTT. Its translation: CASSFGTVNTEAFF.

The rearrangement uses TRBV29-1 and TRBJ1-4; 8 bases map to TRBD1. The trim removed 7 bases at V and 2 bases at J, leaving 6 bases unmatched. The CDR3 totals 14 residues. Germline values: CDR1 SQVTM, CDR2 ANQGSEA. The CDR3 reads CSAQGAETNEKLFF. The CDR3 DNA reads TGCAGCGCCCAGGGGGCTGAGACTAATGAAAAACTGTTTTTT.

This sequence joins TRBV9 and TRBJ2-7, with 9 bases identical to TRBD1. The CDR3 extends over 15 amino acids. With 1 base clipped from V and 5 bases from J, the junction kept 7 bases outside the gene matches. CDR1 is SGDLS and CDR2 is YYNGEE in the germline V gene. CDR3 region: CASSVSGQGDDEQYF. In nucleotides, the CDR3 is TGTGCCAGCAGCGTATCGGGACAGGGCGACGACGAGCAGTACTTC.

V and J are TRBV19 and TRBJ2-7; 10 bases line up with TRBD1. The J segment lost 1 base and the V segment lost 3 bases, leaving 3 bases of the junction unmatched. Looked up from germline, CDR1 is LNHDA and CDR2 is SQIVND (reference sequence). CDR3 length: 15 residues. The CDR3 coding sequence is TGTGCCAGTAGTATTTGGGACAGGGGATCCTACGAGCAGTACTTC. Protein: CASSIWDRGSYEQYF.

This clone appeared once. CDR3 in amino acids: CASSKEGTTPAVVSYEQYF. The CDR3 DNA sequence: TGTGCCAGCAGCAAAGAGGGGACTACCCCGGCCGTCGTCTCCTACGAGCAGTACTTC. The genes are TRBV21-1 and TRBJ2-7; the D call TRBD2 from the table was never checked on the DNA. TRBV21-1 is a pseudogene. The CDR3 is 19 residues long.

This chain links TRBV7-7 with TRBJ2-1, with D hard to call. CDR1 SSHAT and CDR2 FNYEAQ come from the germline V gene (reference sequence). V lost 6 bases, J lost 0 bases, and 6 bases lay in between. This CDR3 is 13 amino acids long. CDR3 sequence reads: CASSSGSYNEQFF. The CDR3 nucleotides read TGTGCCAGCAGTTCGGGCTCCTACAATGAGCAGTTCTTC. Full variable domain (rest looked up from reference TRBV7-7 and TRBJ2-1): GAGVSQSPRYKVTKRGQDVTLRCDPISSHATLYWYQQALGQGPEFLTYFNYEAQPDKSGLPSDRFSAERPEGSISTLTIQRTEQRDSAMYRCASSSGSYNEQFFGPGTRLTVL.

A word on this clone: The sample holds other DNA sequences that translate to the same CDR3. The CDR3 DNA reads TGCGCCAGCAGCCTAGGAAACTCTGGGGCCAACGTCCTGACTTTC. It specifies CASSLGNSGANVLTF. The chain recombines TRBV5-1 with TRBJ2-6; D not resolved. Trimming took off 4 bases at V and 0 bases at J, with 8 bases between the two ends. CDR3 length equals 15 residues. Germline CDR1 SGHRS, CDR2 YFSETQ.

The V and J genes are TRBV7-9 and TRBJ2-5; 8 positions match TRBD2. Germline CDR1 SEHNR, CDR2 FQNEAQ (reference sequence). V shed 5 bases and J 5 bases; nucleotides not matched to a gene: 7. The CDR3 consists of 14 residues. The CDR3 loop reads CASSLGGARETQYF. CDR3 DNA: TGTGCCAGCAGCCTCGGGGGGGCGCGTGAGACCCAGTACTTC. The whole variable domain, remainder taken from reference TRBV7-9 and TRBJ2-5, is DTGVSQNPRHKITKRGQNVTFRCDPISEHNRLYWYRQTLGQGPEFLTYFQNEAQLEKSRLLSDRFSAERPKGSFSTLEIQRTEQGDSAMYLCASSLGGARETQYFGPGTRLLVL.

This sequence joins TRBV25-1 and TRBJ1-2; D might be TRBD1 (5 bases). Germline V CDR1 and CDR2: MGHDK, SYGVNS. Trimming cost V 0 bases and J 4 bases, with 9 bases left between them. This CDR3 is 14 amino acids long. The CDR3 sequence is CASSEYQGSYGYTF. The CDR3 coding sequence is TGTGCCAGCAGTGAATATCAGGGCAGCTATGGCTACACCTTC.

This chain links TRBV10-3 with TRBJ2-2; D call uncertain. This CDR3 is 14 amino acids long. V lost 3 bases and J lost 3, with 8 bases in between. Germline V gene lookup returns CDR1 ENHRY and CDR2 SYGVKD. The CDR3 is CAISEFRDTGELFF. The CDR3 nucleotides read TGTGCCATCAGTGAATTTAGGGACACCGGGGAGCTGTTTTTT.

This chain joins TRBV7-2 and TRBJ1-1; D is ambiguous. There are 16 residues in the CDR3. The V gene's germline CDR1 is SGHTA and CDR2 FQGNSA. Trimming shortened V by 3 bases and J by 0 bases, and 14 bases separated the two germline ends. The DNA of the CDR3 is TGTGCCAGCAGCTTGTCAACATTAAACATGAACACTGAAGCTTTCTTT. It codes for CASSLSTLNMNTEAFF.

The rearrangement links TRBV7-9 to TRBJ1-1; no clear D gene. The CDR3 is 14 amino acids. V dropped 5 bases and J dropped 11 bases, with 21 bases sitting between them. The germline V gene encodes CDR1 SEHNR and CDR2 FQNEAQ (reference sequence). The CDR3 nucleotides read TGTGCCAGCAGCCTCCTTACTGACACGGGGAAGGCTTTCTTT. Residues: CASSLLTDTGKAFF.

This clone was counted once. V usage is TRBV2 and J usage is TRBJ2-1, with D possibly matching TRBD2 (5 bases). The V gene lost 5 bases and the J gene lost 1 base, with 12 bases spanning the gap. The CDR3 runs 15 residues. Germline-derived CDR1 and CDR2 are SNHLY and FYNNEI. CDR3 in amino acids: CASSLERTSYNEQFF. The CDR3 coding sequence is TGTGCCAGCAGTTTGGAGCGGACTTCCTACAATGAGCAGTTCTTC.

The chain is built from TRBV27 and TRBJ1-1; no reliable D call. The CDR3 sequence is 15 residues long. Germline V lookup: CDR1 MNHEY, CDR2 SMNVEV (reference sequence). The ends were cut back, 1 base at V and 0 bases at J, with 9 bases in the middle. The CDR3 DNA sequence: TGTGCCAGCAGTTTATTTGCAGGCCTGAACACTGAAGCTTTCTTT. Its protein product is CASSLFAGLNTEAFF.

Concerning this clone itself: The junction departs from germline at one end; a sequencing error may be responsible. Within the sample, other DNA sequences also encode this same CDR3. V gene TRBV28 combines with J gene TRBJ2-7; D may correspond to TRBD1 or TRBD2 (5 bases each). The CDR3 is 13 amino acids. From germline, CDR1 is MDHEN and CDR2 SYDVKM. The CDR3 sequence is CASARGRLYEQYF. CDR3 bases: TGCGCCAGTGCCCGGGGCAGGCTATACGAGCAGTACTTC.

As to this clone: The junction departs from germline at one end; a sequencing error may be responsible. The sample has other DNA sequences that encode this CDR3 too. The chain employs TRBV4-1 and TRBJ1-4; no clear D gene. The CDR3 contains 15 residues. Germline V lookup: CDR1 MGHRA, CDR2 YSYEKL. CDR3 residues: CASSQDRVRGEKLFF. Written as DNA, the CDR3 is TGCGCCAGCAGCCAAGATCGGGTCCGCGGGGAAAAGCTGTTTTTT.

The CDR3 sequence: CASNLDRTGELFF. The CDR3 region has the DNA TGTGCCAGCAACCTAGACAGGACCGGGGAGCTGTTTTTT. The chain is built from TRBV28 and TRBJ2-2; D possibly corresponds to TRBD1 (6 bases). V was shortened by 7 bases and J by 5 bases, with 11 bases between the two germline ends. Looked up from germline, CDR1 is MDHEN and CDR2 is SYDVKM. CDR3 length equals 13 residues.

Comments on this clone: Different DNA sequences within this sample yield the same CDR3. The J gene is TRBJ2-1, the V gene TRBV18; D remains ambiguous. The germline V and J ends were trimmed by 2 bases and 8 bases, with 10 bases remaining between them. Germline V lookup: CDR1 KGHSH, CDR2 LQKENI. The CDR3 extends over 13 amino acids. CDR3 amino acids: CASSPVGGDEQFF. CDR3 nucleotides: TGTGCCAGCTCACCAGTGGGCGGTGATGAGCAGTTCTTC.

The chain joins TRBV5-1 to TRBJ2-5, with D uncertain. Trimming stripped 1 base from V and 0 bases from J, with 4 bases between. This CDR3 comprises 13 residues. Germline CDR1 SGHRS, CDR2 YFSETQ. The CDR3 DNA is TGCGCCAGCAGCTTGAGTCACCAAGAGACCCAGTACTTC. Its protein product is CASSLSHQETQYF. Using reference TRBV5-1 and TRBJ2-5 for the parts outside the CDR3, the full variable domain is KAGVTQTPRYLIKTRGQQVTLSCSPISGHRSVSWYQQTPGQGLQFLFEYFSETQRNKGNFPGRFSGRQFSNSRSEMNVSTLELGDSALYLCASSLSHQETQYFGPGTRLLVL.

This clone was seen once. The CDR3 here is CASSLLGQGYYNEQFF. For the CDR3, the DNA is TGTGCCAGCAGTTTATTAGGACAGGGTTACTACAATGAGCAGTTCTTC. This chain uses TRBV28 with TRBJ2-1; 8 nucleotides align to TRBD1. Germline assignment: CDR1 MDHEN and CDR2 SYDVKM. V shed 1 base, J shed 3 bases, and the junction held 5 bases outside the gene matches. CDR3 length: 16 amino acids.

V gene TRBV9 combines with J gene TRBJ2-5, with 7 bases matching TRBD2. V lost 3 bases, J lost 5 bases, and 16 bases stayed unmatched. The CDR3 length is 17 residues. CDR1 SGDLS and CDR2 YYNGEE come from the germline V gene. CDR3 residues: CASSAELGLGVAETQYF. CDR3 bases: TGTGCCAGCAGCGCTGAGCTTGGACTAGGCGTGGCGGAGACCCAGTACTTC. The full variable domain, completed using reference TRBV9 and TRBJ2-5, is DSGVTQTPKHLITATGQRVTLRCSPRSGDLSVYWYQQSLDQGLQFLIQYYNGEERAKGNILERFSAQQFPDLHSELNLSSLELGDSALYFCASSAELGLGVAETQYFGPGTRLLVL.

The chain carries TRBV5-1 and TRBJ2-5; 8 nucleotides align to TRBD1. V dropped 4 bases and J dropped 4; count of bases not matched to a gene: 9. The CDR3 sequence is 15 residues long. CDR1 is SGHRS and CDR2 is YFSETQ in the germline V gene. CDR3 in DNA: TGCGCCAGCAGCGACGGACAGGGAGTTTCAGAGACCCAGTACTTC. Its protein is CASSDGQGVSETQYF. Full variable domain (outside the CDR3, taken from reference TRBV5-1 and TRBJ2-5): KAGVTQTPRYLIKTRGQQVTLSCSPISGHRSVSWYQQTPGQGLQFLFEYFSETQRNKGNFPGRFSGRQFSNSRSEMNVSTLELGDSALYLCASSDGQGVSETQYFGPGTRLLVL.

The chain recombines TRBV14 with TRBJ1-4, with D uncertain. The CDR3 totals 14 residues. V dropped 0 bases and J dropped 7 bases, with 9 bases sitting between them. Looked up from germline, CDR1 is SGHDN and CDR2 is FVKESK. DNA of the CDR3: TGTGCCAGCAGCCAAGAACTTTTCGGTGAAAAACTGTTTTTT. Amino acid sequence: CASSQELFGEKLFF.

The CDR3 sequence is CASSPPRTGEDTEAFF. The DNA for the CDR3 is TGTGCCAGCAGCCCACCCCGGACAGGGGAAGACACTGAAGCTTTCTTT. This rearrangement joins TRBV7-9 to TRBJ1-1, with 9 bases matching TRBD1. The ends lost 5 bases at V and 3 bases at J; junction bases unmatched: 10. The CDR3 has 16 amino acids. Germline V CDR1 and CDR2: SEHNR, FQNEAQ (reference sequence).

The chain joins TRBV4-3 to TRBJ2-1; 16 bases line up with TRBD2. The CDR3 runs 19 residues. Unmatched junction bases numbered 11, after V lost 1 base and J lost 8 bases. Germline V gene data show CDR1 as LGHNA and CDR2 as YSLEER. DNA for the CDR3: TGCGCCAGCAGCCAAGCCGGGACTAGCGGGAGGGCCGGGGGCCATGAGCAGTTCTTC. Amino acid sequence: CASSQAGTSGRAGGHEQFF.

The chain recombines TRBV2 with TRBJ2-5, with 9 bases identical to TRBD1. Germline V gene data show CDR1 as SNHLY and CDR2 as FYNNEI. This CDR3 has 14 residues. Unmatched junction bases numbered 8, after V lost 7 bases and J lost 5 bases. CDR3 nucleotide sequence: TGTGCCAGCACCCCGGGACAGGGTGGGGAGACCCAGTACTTC. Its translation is CASTPGQGGETQYF.